A selection of T cell receptor beta chains follows, all from one sample in a study of technical replicates of blood from a handful of donors. Assay used: immunoSEQ multiplex PCR; TCRdb lists only in-frame clones, some missing. In the table there are 77,000 or so clones, roughly 90% of which are singletons. Source material: T cells isolated from PBMCs. The source of these receptors is a human donor in good health. CDR3s include the opening cysteine and the closing phenylalanine or tryptophan. Fields, in order: J gene, CDR3 length, V gene, D gene, clone size, CDR3 protein, CDR3 DNA. The D gene is left open where the match is weak. Where a row states a size, it is once, few, many or the class of an expanded clone; other rows omit it.

TRBJ1-5 14 TRBV6-1 NA NA CASSDAPGDQPQHF TGTGCCAGCAGTGATGCTCCAGGGGATCAGCCCCAGCATTTT
TRBJ2-7 13 TRBV19 NA NA CASSITSSYEQYF TGTGCCAGTAGTATAACCAGCTCCTACGAGCAGTACTTC
TRBJ2-5 13 TRBV2 TRBD1 NA CASRTGVEETQYF TGTGCCAGCAGGACAGGGGTGGAAGAGACCCAGTACTTC
TRBJ2-3 15 TRBV5-1 NA NA CASSLGGGYTDTQYF TGCGCCAGCAGCCTGGGAGGCGGTTACACAGATACGCAGTATTTT
TRBJ1-4 14 TRBV6-5 TRBD1 few CASSTRDSDEKLFF TGTGCCAGCAGTACTAGGGACAGTGATGAAAAACTGTTTTTT
TRBJ1-4 16 TRBV4-1 NA once CASSSHPGQSNEKLFF TGCGCCAGCAGCTCACATCCCGGACAGAGTAATGAAAAACTGTTTTTT
TRBJ2-1 16 TRBV29-1 NA once CSVDRGRFGTYNEQFF TGCAGCGTTGACCGAGGGAGGTTCGGGACGTACAATGAGCAGTTCTTC
TRBJ2-7 15 TRBV27 NA NA CASSFPRGGYYEQYF TGTGCCAGCAGTTTCCCCCGCGGTGGATACTACGAGCAGTACTTC
TRBJ2-2 14 TRBV29-1 NA NA CSGTTLSGAGELFF TGCAGCGGGACTACCTTGTCAGGTGCCGGGGAGCTGTTTTTT
TRBJ1-5 17 TRBV18 TRBD1 NA CASSPPAGQGVTQPQHF TGTGCCAGCTCACCACCAGCGGGACAGGGAGTGACTCAGCCCCAGCATTTT
TRBJ1-2 13 TRBV27 NA once CASKLIASSGYTF TGTGCCAGCAAGCTCATAGCTTCTTCCGGCTACACCTTC
TRBJ1-4 14 TRBV5-1 NA NA CASSLSQGTEKLFF TGCGCCAGCAGCTTGTCGCAGGGAACCGAAAAACTGTTTTTT
TRBJ1-1 13 TRBV28 NA NA CASSTDRNTEAFF TGTGCCAGCAGCACAGACAGGAACACTGAAGCTTTCTTT
TRBJ1-1 14 TRBV9 NA NA CASSVDWAGVEAFF TGTGCCAGCAGCGTAGATTGGGCAGGGGTTGAAGCTTTCTTT
TRBJ1-2 17 TRBV9 NA NA CASSPKKGQGSNYGYTF TGTGCCAGCAGCCCTAAGAAGGGGCAGGGGTCTAACTATGGCTACACCTTC
TRBJ2-5 13 TRBV2 NA NA CASSGPGQETQYF TGTGCCAGCAGTGGGCCCGGGCAAGAGACCCAGTACTTC
TRBJ2-7 14 TRBV6-5 NA NA CASSYLSGTYEQYF TGTGCCAGCAGTTACCTGAGCGGTACCTACGAGCAGTACTTC
TRBJ2-7 14 TRBV5-4 TRBD2 NA CASSMGLAHYEQYF TGTGCCAGCAGCATGGGACTAGCCCACTACGAGCAGTACTTC
TRBJ2-1 16 TRBV19 NA NA CASSIDGRGGFNEQFF TGTGCCAGTAGTATAGATGGGCGGGGCGGGTTCAATGAGCAGTTCTTC
TRBJ2-7 16 TRBV5-1 TRBD1 NA CASSSGGVGTGLTQYF TGCGCCAGCAGCTCCGGCGGCGTGGGGACAGGGTTAACTCAGTACTTC
TRBJ2-3 15 TRBV9 TRBD1 NA CASSGIRGPVDTQYF TGTGCCAGCAGCGGAATCAGGGGGCCAGTAGATACGCAGTATTTT
TRBJ2-3 16 TRBV6-7 NA NA CASSYPLVGFTDTQYF TGTGCCAGCAGTTACCCCCTTGTCGGGTTCACAGATACGCAGTATTTT
TRBJ1-2 12 TRBV7-9 NA NA CASSRLSEGYTF TGTGCCAGCAGCCGCCTTAGCGAGGGCTACACCTTC
TRBJ2-7 15 TRBV4-1 NA NA CASSQDGGNSYEQYF TGCGCCAGCAGCCAAGACGGCGGGAACTCCTACGAGCAGTACTTC
TRBJ2-2 17 TRBV28 TRBD1 NA CASGSIWGQGNTGELFF TGTGCCAGCGGAAGTATATGGGGACAGGGGAACACCGGGGAGCTGTTTTTT
TRBJ1-1 13 TRBV6-1 TRBD1 once CASSVQGWAEAFF TGTGCCAGCAGTGTACAGGGGTGGGCTGAAGCTTTCTTT
TRBJ2-7 14 TRBV11-2 TRBD2 NA CASSPPSGAYEQYF TGTGCCAGCAGCCCTCCTAGCGGCGCCTACGAGCAGTACTTC
TRBJ1-2 15 TRBV28 NA NA CASSGEGKVNYGYTF TGTGCCAGCAGTGGGGAGGGGAAGGTTAACTATGGCTACACCTTC
TRBJ2-3 14 TRBV2 NA NA CASLRLQSTDTQYF TGTGCCAGCCTGCGGTTACAAAGCACAGATACGCAGTATTTT
TRBJ1-1 12 TRBV29-1 NA NA CSGAGTNTEAFF TGCAGCGGTGCCGGGACTAACACTGAAGCTTTCTTT
TRBJ2-1 13 TRBV19 NA NA CASSIHPYNEQFF TGTGCCAGTAGTATCCATCCCTACAATGAGCAGTTCTTC
TRBJ2-1 11 TRBV6-6 NA NA CASSRSNEQFF TGTGCCAGCAGCAGATCCAACGAGCAGTTCTTC
TRBJ2-2 16 TRBV15 TRBD2 NA CATSRGTSKVTGELFF TGTGCCACCAGCAGGGGGACTAGTAAGGTTACCGGGGAGCTGTTTTTT